These 22 T cell receptor beta chains originate from one sample sequenced in a study of blood T cell repertoires in COVID-19. Produced via immunoSEQ multiplex PCR; TCRdb's table is partial and in-frame only. This table has 85,000 to 100,000 clones, approximately 80% appearing once. The specimen was peripheral blood. The receptors originated from an elderly man with COVID-19, enrolled during active disease.

The V gene is TRBV29-1, the J gene TRBJ2-5, with D possibly matching TRBD1 (7 bases). CDR1 and CDR2 from the germline V gene are SQVTM and ANQGSEA. CDR3 length: 13 residues. V was pared by 6 bases and J by 4 bases, with 15 bases between. The CDR3 region is CSVPQGGRETQYF. The CDR3 coding sequence is TGCAGCGTGCCCCAGGGGGGTAGAGAGACCCAGTACTTC.

The chain uses TRBV6-5 and TRBJ2-2; D is perhaps TRBD1 (5 bases). In germline, CDR1 is MNHEY, CDR2 SVGAGI. The V end was cut by 5 bases, the J end by 2 bases, with 9 bases between. This CDR3 region has 14 residues. The CDR3 loop reads CASSRQGNTGELFF. Written as DNA, the CDR3 is TGTGCCAGCAGTAGGCAGGGCAACACCGGGGAGCTGTTTTTT.

The rearrangement links TRBV5-5 to TRBJ2-2, with D perhaps TRBD1 (5 bases). The ends were cut back, 4 bases at V and 4 bases at J, with 8 bases in the middle. The germline V gene encodes CDR1 SGHKS and CDR2 YYEKEE (reference sequence). CDR3 length: 13 residues. CDR3 in amino acids: CASSPGSTGELFF. CDR3 DNA sequence: TGTGCCAGCAGCCCAGGGTCCACCGGGGAGCTGTTTTTT.

The chain joins TRBV4-2 to TRBJ1-2; TRBD1 matches 12 bases. The germline CDR1 and CDR2 sequences are LGHNA and YNFKEQ. The CDR3 is 16 residues long. The trim removed 4 bases at V and 2 bases at J, leaving 5 bases unmatched. The CDR3 here is CASSPGTGGGNYGYTF. The DNA for the CDR3 is TGTGCCAGCAGCCCCGGGACAGGGGGCGGGAACTATGGCTACACCTTC.

This clone came up once. J is TRBJ2-1 and V is TRBV7-3, with 12 nucleotides matching TRBD2. Trimming at V came to 5 bases and at J to 0 bases, leaving 11 bases not matched to a gene. This CDR3 region has 19 residues. From germline, CDR1 is SGHTA and CDR2 FQGTGA. The CDR3 reads CASSMGRLAGVHSYNEQFF. The CDR3 bases are TGTGCCAGCAGCATGGGGAGACTAGCGGGGGTACACTCCTACAATGAGCAGTTCTTC.

This clone appeared a few times. The chain combines TRBV7-9 with TRBJ2-7; D is unresolved. Trimming took off 2 bases at V and 2 bases at J, with 7 bases between the two ends. The CDR3 totals 13 residues. In germline, CDR1 is SEHNR, CDR2 FQNEAQ (reference sequence). The CDR3 region is CASSLSQAYEQYF. The CDR3 DNA is TGTGCCAGCAGCTTAAGTCAGGCCTACGAGCAGTACTTC.

This clone was counted only a few times. CDR3 DNA sequence: TGTGCCAGCTCACCATCCGGGACTTGGGGCACTGAAGCTTTCTTT. Amino acids: CASSPSGTWGTEAFF. V is TRBV18 and J is TRBJ1-1, with D perhaps matching TRBD1 (5 bases). V shed 2 bases and J shed 4 bases, with 14 bases lying between them. This CDR3 has 15 amino acids. Germline V gene data show CDR1 as KGHSH and CDR2 as LQKENI.

The chain combines TRBV7-9 with TRBJ2-7; D is possibly TRBD2 (5 bases). CDR1 is SEHNR, CDR2 FQNEAQ, per germline (reference sequence). CDR3 length: 13 amino acids. Trimming shortened V by 3 bases and J by 7 bases, and 13 bases separated the two germline ends. As DNA, the CDR3 is TGTGCCAGCAGCTTTAGAAGCGGTGAAGAGCAGTACTTC. This sequence encodes CASSFRSGEEQYF.

The V and J genes are TRBV30 and TRBJ2-7; D is unresolved. Germline CDR1 GTSNPN, CDR2 SVGIG (reference sequence). Trimming took off 2 bases at V and 6 bases at J, with 8 bases between the two ends. The CDR3 consists of 11 residues. CDR3 in DNA: TGTGCCTGGAGTCAGGATTCCGAGCAGTACTTC. It codes for CAWSQDSEQYF.

The chain recombines TRBV3-1 (or the pseudogene TRBV3-2) with TRBJ2-5; D may be TRBD2 (5 bases). The V gene lost 4 bases and the J gene lost 5 bases, with 20 bases spanning the gap. Germline V gene lookup returns CDR1 LGHDT and CDR2 YNNKEL (reference sequence). The CDR3 is 16 amino acids. The CDR3 is CASSLAQEDWRETQYF. The CDR3 DNA sequence: TGTGCCAGCAGCCTGGCGCAGGAGGATTGGAGGGAGACCCAGTACTTC.

The genes are TRBV11-3 and TRBJ1-1; a weak D match, TRBD1 (5 bases). V dropped 1 base and J dropped 6 bases, with 9 bases sitting between them. Germline CDR1 is SGHNT and CDR2 is YENEEA. CDR3 size: 13 residues. The CDR3 DNA sequence: TGTGCCAGCAGCTTAGTTGGGGGGGCTGAAGCTTTCTTT. Its protein is CASSLVGGAEAFF.

This sequence joins TRBV19 and TRBJ1-5, with no clear D. The V and J ends lost 1 base and 0 bases respectively, with 10 bases between them. CDR3 size: 16 residues. Germline assignment: CDR1 LNHDA and CDR2 SQIVND (reference sequence). The CDR3 protein is CASSIGEPYSNQPQHF. In DNA form, the CDR3 reads TGTGCCAGTAGTATAGGAGAACCCTATAGCAATCAGCCCCAGCATTTT.

The genes are TRBV15 and TRBJ2-2, with D possibly matching TRBD2 (7 bases). The CDR3 is 14 residues long. V was pared by 11 bases and J by 5 bases, with 18 bases between. CDR1 LNHNV and CDR2 YYDKDF come from the germline V gene (reference sequence). CDR3 protein: CAARTGGATGELFF. CDR3 coding DNA: TGTGCCGCCCGTACGGGGGGCGCGACCGGGGAGCTGTTTTTT.

The rearrangement uses TRBV30 and TRBJ1-2; D is possibly TRBD1 (6 bases). Germline V gives CDR1 GTSNPN, CDR2 SVGIG (reference sequence). This CDR3 contains 15 residues. V was cut by 0 bases and J by 6 bases, with 17 bases left in between. The CDR3, as DNA: TGTGCCTGGAGTGTAAGCAGGGGATTTGGAAATGGCTACACCTTC. It encodes CAWSVSRGFGNGYTF.

This chain uses TRBV4-2 with TRBJ2-2, with 9 bases that match TRBD2. There are 15 residues in the CDR3. CDR1 and CDR2 (germline): LGHNA, YNFKEQ. Trimming removed 3 bases from V and 6 bases from J; junction bases left unmatched: 5. The CDR3 sequence is CASSQAGLASGELFF. The CDR3 DNA is TGTGCCAGCAGCCAGGCCGGACTAGCGTCCGGGGAGCTGTTTTTT.

V usage is TRBV5-1 and J usage is TRBJ2-4, with a tentative D call TRBD1 (7 bases). Trimming pared 0 bases from V and 9 bases from J, leaving 13 bases between. The CDR3 sequence is 14 residues long. In germline, CDR1 is SGHRS, CDR2 YFSETQ. In DNA form, the CDR3 reads TGCGCCAGCAGCTTGGGCCCAGGGGGAGGCATTCAGTACTTC. Its translation is CASSLGPGGGIQYF.

The chain couples TRBV7-9 to TRBJ1-1; D is possibly TRBD1 (6 bases). Germline CDR1 reads SEHNR; CDR2 reads FQNEAQ (reference sequence). V was clipped by 5 bases and J by 5 bases, with 12 bases between them. The CDR3 spans 13 residues. In nucleotides, the CDR3 is TGTGCCAGCAGCACAGAAAGGGGGACTGAAGCTTTCTTT. Its protein is CASSTERGTEAFF.

CDR3 residues: CASITTGNYGYTF. The CDR3 region has the DNA TGTGCCAGCATCACGACAGGGAACTATGGCTACACCTTC. The V gene is TRBV6-5, the J gene TRBJ1-2, with 7 bases that match TRBD1. Germline CDR1 MNHEY, CDR2 SVGAGI. The junction had 4 bases not matched to a gene; V was cut back by 7 bases and J by 2 bases. The CDR3 length is 13 residues.

This chain joins TRBV27 and TRBJ2-7; 7 bases fit TRBD2. The CDR3 is 16 residues long. V shed 2 bases, J shed 2 bases, and the junction held 9 bases outside the gene matches. Per the germline V gene, CDR1 is MNHEY and CDR2 is SMNVEV (reference sequence). CDR3 bases: TGTGCCAGCAGTTTAACAGCGGGAATTTATCCCTACGAGCAGTACTTC. It codes for CASSLTAGIYPYEQYF.

The chain employs TRBV28 and TRBJ2-7; the D gene is possibly TRBD2 (5 bases). The germline V and J ends were trimmed by 3 bases and 2 bases, with 5 bases remaining between them. Germline assignment: CDR1 MDHEN and CDR2 SYDVKM. This CDR3 is 12 amino acids long. DNA for the CDR3: TGTGCCAGCAGTTTCGGGGCCTACGAGCAGTACTTC. Amino acids: CASSFGAYEQYF.

The J gene is TRBJ1-2, the V gene TRBV18; D is unclear. The CDR3 has 14 amino acids. V was shortened by 3 bases and J by 4 bases, with 12 bases between the two germline ends. Germline lookup yields CDR1 KGHSH and CDR2 LQKENI. Written as DNA, the CDR3 is TGTGCCAGCTCACCCTCGAAAGCTGTCTATGGCTACACCTTC. This encodes CASSPSKAVYGYTF.

This clone was seen more than once but under ten times. The chain has TRBV3-1 (or the pseudogene TRBV3-2) and TRBJ1-2; TRBD1 matches at 7 bases. This CDR3 is built from 14 residues. V gave up 5 bases and J gave up 4 bases; unmatched junction bases: 7. CDR1 LGHDT and CDR2 YNNKEL come from the germline V gene (reference sequence). The chain's CDR3 is CASSTTGLAYGYTF. The CDR3 nucleotides read TGTGCCAGCAGCACGACAGGGTTGGCCTATGGCTACACCTTC.